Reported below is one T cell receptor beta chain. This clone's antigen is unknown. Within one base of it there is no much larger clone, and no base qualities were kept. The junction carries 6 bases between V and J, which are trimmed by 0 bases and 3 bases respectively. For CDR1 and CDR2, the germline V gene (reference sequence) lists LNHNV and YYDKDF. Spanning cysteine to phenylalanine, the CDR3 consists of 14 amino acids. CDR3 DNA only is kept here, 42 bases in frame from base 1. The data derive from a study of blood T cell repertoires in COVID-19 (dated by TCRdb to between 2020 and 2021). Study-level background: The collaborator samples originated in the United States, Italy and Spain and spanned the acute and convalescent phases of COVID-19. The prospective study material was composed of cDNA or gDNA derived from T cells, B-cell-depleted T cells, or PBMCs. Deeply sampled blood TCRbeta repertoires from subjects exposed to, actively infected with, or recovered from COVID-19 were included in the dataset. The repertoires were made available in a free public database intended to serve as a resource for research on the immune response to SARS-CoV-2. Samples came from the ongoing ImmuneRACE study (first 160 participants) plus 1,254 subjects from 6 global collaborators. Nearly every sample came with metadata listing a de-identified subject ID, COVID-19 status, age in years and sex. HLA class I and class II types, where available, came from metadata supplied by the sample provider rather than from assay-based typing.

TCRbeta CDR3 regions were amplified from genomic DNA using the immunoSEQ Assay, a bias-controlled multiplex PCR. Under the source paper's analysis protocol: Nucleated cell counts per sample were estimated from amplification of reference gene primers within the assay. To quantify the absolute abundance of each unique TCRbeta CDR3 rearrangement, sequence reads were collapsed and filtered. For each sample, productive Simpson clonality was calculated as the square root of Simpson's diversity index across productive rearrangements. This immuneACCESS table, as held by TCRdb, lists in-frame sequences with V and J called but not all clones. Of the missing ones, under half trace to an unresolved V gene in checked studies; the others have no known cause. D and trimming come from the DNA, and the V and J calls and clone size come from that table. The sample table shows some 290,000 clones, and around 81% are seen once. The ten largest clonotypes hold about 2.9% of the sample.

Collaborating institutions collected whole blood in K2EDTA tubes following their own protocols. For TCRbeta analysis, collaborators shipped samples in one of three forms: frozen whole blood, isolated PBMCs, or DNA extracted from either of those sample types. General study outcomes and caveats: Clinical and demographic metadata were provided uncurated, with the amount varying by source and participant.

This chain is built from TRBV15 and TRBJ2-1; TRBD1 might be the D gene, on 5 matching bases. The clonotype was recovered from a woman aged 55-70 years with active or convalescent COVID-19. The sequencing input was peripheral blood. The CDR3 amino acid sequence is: CATSRDQGYNEQFF. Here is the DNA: TGTGCCACCAGCAGAGATCAGGGCTACAATGAGCAGTTCTTC.